This T cell receptor (beta chain) was identified in a study of graft-versus-host responses after intestinal transplantation. Study context: Tacrolimus and steroids were given for around three years to all recipients after anti-thymocyte globulin induction. Study outcomes and limitations: The authors found GvH clones in recipient marrow, some appearing first in ileum or blood. Early after transplant, HvG clones declined as circulating GvH clones peaked. Individuals who had graft-donor T cell macrochimerism had allografts that showed high graft-versus-host to host-versus-graft clonal ratios.

This clone was picked up a small number of times. Its antigen is not identified. Some clones are missing from TCRdb's copy, which holds only in-frame ones; the method was immunoSEQ multiplex PCR. The sample records 20,000 to 25,000 clones, roughly 82% being singletons. CDR1 is SGHNT, CDR2 YYREEE, per germline (reference sequence). The CDR3 covers 15 residues. After removal of 4 bases from V and 1 base from J, the junction contained 4 bases not matched to a gene. Source: unstimulated CD8+ T cells sorted from spleen or lymph node cells, taken before transplant. The clonotype comes from a human donor who was the organ donor for an intestinal transplant. This sequence joins TRBV5-4 and TRBJ2-7; 11 bases fit TRBD2. The CDR3 DNA reads as TGTGCCAGCAGCCGGGGGACTAGCGGATCCTACGAGCAGTACTTC. This codes for CASSRGTSGSYEQYF.